The 8 T cell receptor beta chains presented below share a single source sample, sequenced in a study of blood T cells in healthy people across ages. Then a second PCR, running about 7 to 11 cycles, was carried out with a sample-barcoded 5' primer and a J-beta primer mix. From the 5' RACE reads, TCRdb called clonotypes with MiXCR, one entry per CDR3 protein. The sample contains some 1.8 million distinct CDR3 sequences, 35% to 50% of which appear only once. The sequenced material came from blood. The receptor source for this set is a human donor in good health.

This clonotype has at least ten counts. The chain is built from TRBV4-3 and TRBJ2-7, with D uncertain. V was shortened by 0 bases and J by 4 bases, with 7 bases between the two germline ends. Germline CDR1 is LGHNA and CDR2 is YSLEER. This CDR3 spans 13 amino acids. The CDR3 DNA follows: TGCGCCAGCAGCCAAGATATAGGATACGAGCAGTACTTC. Its protein is CASSQDIGYEQYF.

The chain employs TRBV28 and TRBJ2-7; TRBD1 is a possible D gene (5 bases). Germline CDR1 reads MDHEN; CDR2 reads SYDVKM. V lost 2 bases and J 0 bases, leaving 11 bases between the germline ends. The CDR3 is 15 residues long. The CDR3, as DNA: TGTGCCAGCAGTTTAATAGGGGCGTCCTCCTACGAGCAGTACTTC. This encodes CASSLIGASSYEQYF.

A note on this clonotype: An end of the junction does not agree with germline; a read error may underlie this. The gene calls are TRBV4-3 and TRBJ2-2; perhaps TRBD2 as D (5 bases). The germline CDR1 and CDR2 sequences are LGHNA and YSLEER. The length of the CDR3 is 16 residues. CDR3 nucleotides: TGCGCCAGCAGCCAAGTCGGCGAGACCCTCACCGGGGAGCGGTTTTTT. This translates into CASSQVGETLTGERFF.

The sample holds a few counts of this clonotype. This chain links TRBV7-2 with TRBJ1-1; no definite D call. V dropped 5 bases and J dropped 1 base, with 11 bases sitting between them. The CDR3 runs 14 residues. Germline V CDR1 and CDR2: SGHTA, FQGNSA. CDR3 loop: CASSPSLPNTEAFF. CDR3 DNA: TGTGCCAGCAGCCCCAGTCTGCCGAACACTGAAGCTTTCTTT. The whole variable domain, remainder taken from reference TRBV7-2 and TRBJ1-1, is GAGVSQSPSNKVTEKGKDVELRCDPISGHTALYWYRQSLGQGLEFLIYFQGNSAPDKSGLPSDRFSAERTGGSVSTLTIQRTQQEDSAVYLCASSPSLPNTEAFFGQGTRLTVV.

CDR3 protein: CASSVAARGSGANVLTF. In DNA form, the CDR3 reads TGTGCCAGCAGCGTAGCCGCCCGAGGGTCTGGGGCCAACGTCCTGACTTTC. The chain links TRBV9 to TRBJ2-6; TRBD2 might be the D (5 bases). V shed 0 bases and J shed 1 base, with 11 bases lying between them. The CDR3 has 17 residues. The V gene's germline CDR1 is SGDLS and CDR2 YYNGEE.

The chain combines TRBV7-9 with TRBJ2-7; 7 nucleotides match TRBD1. The CDR3 is made up of 14 amino acids. V shed 5 bases, J shed 6 bases, and the junction held 10 bases outside the gene matches. CDR1 SEHNR and CDR2 FQNEAQ come from the germline V gene (reference sequence). In DNA form, the CDR3 reads TGTGCCAGCAGCGATACAGGGGTTTGGCTCGAGCAGTACTTC. This encodes CASSDTGVWLEQYF.

The sample holds a few counts of this clonotype. V and J are TRBV4-2 and TRBJ1-5, with a weak D call TRBD1 (6 bases). The CDR3 is made up of 19 amino acids. V lost 0 bases and J 1 base, leaving 19 bases between the germline ends. Germline assignment: CDR1 LGHNA and CDR2 YNFKEQ. CDR3 sequence: CASSQDPRRGVWSNQPQHF. The CDR3, as DNA: TGTGCCAGCAGCCAAGACCCAAGAAGGGGGGTTTGGAGCAATCAGCCCCAGCATTTT.

The V and J genes are TRBV27 and TRBJ2-7; D call uncertain. The CDR3 is 14 residues long. Trimming left V 6 bases short and J 1 base short, with 13 bases between. CDR1 is MNHEY and CDR2 is SMNVEV in the germline V gene (reference sequence). In nucleotides, the CDR3 is TGTGCCAGCAGCCCTTTGTCCAGGTCCTACGAGCAGTACTTC. Translation: CASSPLSRSYEQYF.